This TCR beta chain appears in the sequencing data of a study of CD8+CD57+ T cells in acquired aplastic anemia. Study-wide background: Sorted cells (CD4+ and CD8+) yielded DNA amounts that averaged roughly 3.2 ug. Findings of the study overall: The same twenty-nine CD8+ CDR3 sequences occurred in patients and in controls. Between the patient and control groups, CD8+ Simpson's diversity did not differ significantly.

Flow cytometry had shown expanded CD8+CD57+ cells in the patients chosen for sequencing. This clonotype came up many times. Its antigen is unidentified. CDR3 size: 16 residues. Germline CDR1 reads ENHRY; CDR2 reads SYGVKD. Trimming pared 2 bases from V and 3 bases from J, leaving 17 bases between. Genomic DNA served as template for TCR beta VDJ and CDR3 profiling. MiXCR was run by TCRdb on the reads, yielding one entry per CDR3 protein. The data show fewer than 250,000 distinct CDR3 sequences, approximately 45% seen once. Specimen: sorted CD4+, CD8+, or CD8+CD57+ T cells (not recorded which) from PBMCs. This sequence was found in a human donor with aplastic anemia. This chain uses TRBV10-3 with TRBJ2-7; D might be TRBD1 (5 bases). The DNA of the CDR3 is TGTGCCATCAGTGAGAGCTCGGGCAGGGCGCTCTACGAGCAGTACTTC. It is translated as CAISESSGRALYEQYF.